The 16 T cell receptor beta chains reported below all come from one sample, sequenced in a study of control samples from healthy donors and cancer patients. Assay used: immunoSEQ multiplex PCR; TCRdb lists only in-frame clones, some missing. This sample has about 190,000 clones, with approximately 91% found just once. Sequenced input: blood. The source of these receptors is a man between 25 and 39 years old in good health.

The chain is built from TRBV6-5 and TRBJ1-2; a possible D gene is TRBD1 (5 bases). V was cut by 10 bases and J by 8 bases, with 14 bases left in between. This CDR3 is built from 11 residues. The germline V gene encodes CDR1 MNHEY and CDR2 SVGAGI. The CDR3: CATRTGGGYTF. CDR3 nucleotides: TGTGCCACCAGGACTGGGGGAGGCTACACCTTC.

This chain uses TRBV6-5 with TRBJ1-6, with a tentative D call TRBD1 (5 bases). Germline V CDR1 and CDR2: MNHEY, SVGAGI. This CDR3 is 13 amino acids long. The V gene lost 7 bases and the J gene lost 5 bases, with 9 bases spanning the gap. The CDR3 is CASKRQNNSPLHF. In DNA form, the CDR3 reads TGTGCCAGCAAGCGACAGAATAATTCACCCCTCCACTTT.

The chain recombines TRBV5-1 with TRBJ1-1, with D possibly matching TRBD1 (5 bases). The CDR3 contains 14 residues. The V end lost 3 bases, the J end lost 0 bases, and 9 bases lay between the germline ends. Germline V gives CDR1 SGHRS, CDR2 YFSETQ. The CDR3, as DNA: TGCGCCAGCAGCTCCGACAGCTTGAACACTGAAGCTTTCTTT. Its protein product is CASSSDSLNTEAFF.

The chain is built from TRBV20-1 and TRBJ1-2; D gene uncertain. V shed 3 bases and J shed 2 bases, with 13 bases lying between them. The germline gives CDR1 DFQATT, CDR2 SNEGSKA (reference sequence). This CDR3 comprises 14 residues. The CDR3 sequence is CSASLAETNYGYTF. CDR3 coding DNA: TGCAGTGCTAGTCTTGCGGAAACAAACTATGGCTACACCTTC.

The CDR3 protein is CASSYSRVTNEQFF. The CDR3 DNA is TGTGCCAGCAGTTACTCCAGGGTGACGAATGAGCAGTTCTTC. The J gene is TRBJ2-1, the V gene TRBV6-2 or TRBV6-3; TRBD1 might be the D (5 bases). This CDR3 has 14 amino acids. CDR1 MNHEY and CDR2 SVGEGT come from the germline V gene. The V and J ends lost 0 bases and 7 bases respectively, with 10 bases between them.

The J gene is TRBJ2-7, the V gene TRBV5-1; 8 nucleotides align to TRBD1. Germline CDR1 and CDR2: SGHRS and YFSETQ. This CDR3 has 13 residues. V gave up 6 bases and J gave up 6 bases; unmatched junction bases: 8. CDR3 region: CASNRDRTFEQYF. The DNA for the CDR3 is TGCGCCAGCAATCGGGACAGGACGTTCGAGCAGTACTTC.

The DNA for the CDR3 is TGTGCCAGCAGTACAGGGGGCGCCGGAAACACCATATATTTT. Its protein product is CASSTGGAGNTIYF. The chain carries TRBV2 and TRBJ1-3; 9 bases line up with TRBD1. The CDR3 runs 14 residues. V gave up 5 bases and J gave up 4 bases; unmatched junction bases: 3. CDR1 and CDR2 from the germline V gene are SNHLY and FYNNEI.

The chain links TRBV13 to TRBJ2-1; 12 nucleotides match TRBD2. Germline V lookup: CDR1 PRHDT, CDR2 FYEKMQ (reference sequence). The CDR3 runs 16 residues. V lost 2 bases to trimming and J lost 9 bases; unmatched junction nucleotides: 8. For the CDR3, the DNA is TGTGCCAGCAGCTTATGGACTAGCGGGGCGTTGGGTGAGCAGTTCTTC. It yields the protein CASSLWTSGALGEQFF.

The chain recombines TRBV19 with TRBJ1-6; D unclear. This CDR3 has 17 residues. The germline V and J ends were trimmed by 5 bases and 0 bases, with 14 bases remaining between them. Germline assignment: CDR1 LNHDA and CDR2 SQIVND (reference sequence). This CDR3 reads CASSPWSLSSYNSPLHF. The CDR3 nucleotides are TGTGCCAGTAGTCCCTGGAGCCTCAGCTCCTATAATTCACCCCTCCACTTT.

This rearrangement joins TRBV24-1 to TRBJ1-1; D gene ambiguous. Trimming stripped 3 bases from V and 0 bases from J, with 7 bases between. Germline V gene sequence: CDR1 KGHDR, CDR2 SFDVKD. This CDR3 region has 14 residues. The CDR3 region is CATSDEGMNTEAFF. DNA for the CDR3: TGTGCCACCAGTGATGAGGGCATGAACACTGAAGCTTTCTTT.

The chain recombines TRBV6-1 with TRBJ1-2; 11 bases line up with TRBD1. CDR3 size: 18 residues. The V segment lost 3 bases and the J segment 1 base; nucleotides outside the gene matches: 10. Looked up from germline, CDR1 is MNHNS and CDR2 is SASEGT. Here the CDR3 reads CASSDPRDRGTVNYGYTF. The CDR3 region has the DNA TGTGCCAGCAGTGATCCCAGGGACAGGGGGACCGTTAACTATGGCTACACCTTC.

In the case of this clone: One junction end does not reproduce the germline sequence, and a read error may be involved. The genes are TRBV3-1 (or the pseudogene TRBV3-2) and TRBJ1-1, with D possibly being TRBD1 (5 bases). The length of the CDR3 is 16 residues. Germline assignment: CDR1 LGHDT and CDR2 YNNKEL (reference sequence). The CDR3 loop is CASSQVTRAGNPEAFF. CDR3 bases: TGTGCCAGCAGCCAAGTCACCCGGGCAGGGAACCCTGAAGCTTTCTTT.

V usage is TRBV6-5 and J usage is TRBJ1-2; possible D gene TRBD1, 5 bases. V dropped 7 bases and J dropped 4 bases, with 19 bases sitting between them. Germline V gene lookup returns CDR1 MNHEY and CDR2 SVGAGI. This CDR3 contains 15 residues. For the CDR3, the DNA is TGTGCCAGCAACCGGGGCGGGGGTCGGACCTATGGCTACACCTTC. This translates into CASNRGGGRTYGYTF.

The chain has TRBV6-5 and TRBJ2-7, with TRBD1 matching 9 bases. Trimming cost V 4 bases and J 1 base; bases outside gene matches: 2. Per the germline V gene, CDR1 is MNHEY and CDR2 is SVGAGI. This CDR3 has 14 residues. In nucleotides, the CDR3 is TGTGCCAGCAGTTCGACAGGGGGTTCCTACGAGCAGTACTTC. Its protein product is CASSSTGGSYEQYF.

Here the CDR3 reads CASSNTGGVFSSVDTEAFF. CDR3 in DNA: TGTGCCAGCAGTAACACAGGGGGCGTTTTTAGCAGTGTGGACACTGAAGCTTTCTTT. The chain links TRBV27 to TRBJ1-1; TRBD1 agrees at 9 bases. The junction had 19 bases not matched to a gene; V was cut back by 5 bases and J by 3 bases. Germline CDR1 reads MNHEY; CDR2 reads SMNVEV (reference sequence). CDR3 size: 19 residues.

This chain connects TRBV5-4 to TRBJ2-5, with TRBD1 matching over 10 bases. The J segment lost 5 bases and the V segment lost 4 bases, leaving 8 bases of the junction unmatched. The CDR3 is 15 residues long. The germline V gene has CDR1 SGHNT and CDR2 YYREEE (reference sequence). In DNA, the CDR3 is TGTGCCAGCAGCACAAGACAGGGGGCAGTGGAGACCCAGTACTTC. As protein: CASSTRQGAVETQYF. The full variable domain, its missing parts supplied by reference TRBV5-4 and TRBJ2-5, is ETGVTQSPTHLIKTRGQQVTLRCSSQSGHNTVSWYQQALGQGPQFIFQYYREEENGRGNFPPRFSGLQFPNYSSELNVNALELDDSALYLCASSTRQGAVETQYFGPGTRLLVL.